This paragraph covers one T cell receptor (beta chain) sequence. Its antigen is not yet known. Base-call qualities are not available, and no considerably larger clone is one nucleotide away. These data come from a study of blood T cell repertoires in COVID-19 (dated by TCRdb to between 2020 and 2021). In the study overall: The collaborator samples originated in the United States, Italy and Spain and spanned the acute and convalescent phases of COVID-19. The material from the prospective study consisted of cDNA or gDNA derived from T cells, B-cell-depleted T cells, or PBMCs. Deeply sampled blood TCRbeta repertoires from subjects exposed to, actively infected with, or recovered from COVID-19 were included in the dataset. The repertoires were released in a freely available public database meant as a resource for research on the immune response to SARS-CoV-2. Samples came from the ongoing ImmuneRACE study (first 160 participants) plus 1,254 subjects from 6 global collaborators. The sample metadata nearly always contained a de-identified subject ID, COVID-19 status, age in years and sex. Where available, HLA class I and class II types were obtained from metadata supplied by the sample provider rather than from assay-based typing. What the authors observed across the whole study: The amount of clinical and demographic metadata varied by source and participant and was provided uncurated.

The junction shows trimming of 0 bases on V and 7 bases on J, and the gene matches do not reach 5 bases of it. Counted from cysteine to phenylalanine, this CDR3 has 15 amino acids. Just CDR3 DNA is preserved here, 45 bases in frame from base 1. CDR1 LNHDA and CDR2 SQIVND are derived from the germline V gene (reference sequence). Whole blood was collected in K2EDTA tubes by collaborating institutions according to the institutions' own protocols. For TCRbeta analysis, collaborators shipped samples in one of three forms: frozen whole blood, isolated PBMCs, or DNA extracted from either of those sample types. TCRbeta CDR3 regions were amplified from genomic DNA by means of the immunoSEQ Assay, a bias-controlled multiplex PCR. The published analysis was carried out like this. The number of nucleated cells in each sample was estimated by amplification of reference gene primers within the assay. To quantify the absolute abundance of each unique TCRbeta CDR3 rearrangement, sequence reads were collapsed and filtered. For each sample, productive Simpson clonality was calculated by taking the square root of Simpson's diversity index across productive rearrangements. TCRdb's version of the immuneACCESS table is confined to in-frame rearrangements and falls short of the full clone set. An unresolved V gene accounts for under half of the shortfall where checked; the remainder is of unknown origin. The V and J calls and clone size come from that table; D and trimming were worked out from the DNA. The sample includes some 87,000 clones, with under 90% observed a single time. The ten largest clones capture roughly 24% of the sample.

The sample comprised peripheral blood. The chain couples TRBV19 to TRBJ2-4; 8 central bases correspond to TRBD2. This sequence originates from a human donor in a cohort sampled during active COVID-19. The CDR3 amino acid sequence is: CASSIDGGGSNIQYF. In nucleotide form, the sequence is TGTGCCAGTAGTATAGATGGCGGGGGGAGTAACATTCAGTACTTC.